Listed here are 2 T cell receptor beta chains from one sample, sequenced in a study of patients and donors after allogeneic stem cell transplantation. TCRdb reprocessed the RT-PCR reads with MiXCR, giving one entry per CDR3 protein. The repertoire holds roughly 960,000 distinct CDR3 sequences, with approximately 18% as singletons. Sequenced: blood, either unsorted or a sorted T cell fraction (not recorded which). The receptors originated from a human donor who was either an allogeneic HSCT recipient or a stem cell or donor lymphocyte infusion donor (not recorded which). It is not recorded whose cells these are; they may come from a transplant donor.

The V gene is TRBV5-1, the J gene TRBJ1-4; D is unresolved. CDR3 length: 13 residues. Trimming took off 5 bases at V and 4 bases at J, with 9 bases between the two ends. Germline CDR1 reads SGHRS; CDR2 reads YFSETQ. The CDR3: CASRGQFNEKLFF. The DNA of the CDR3 is TGCGCCAGCAGAGGGCAGTTTAATGAAAAACTGTTTTTT.

This clonotype came up a few times. The V and J genes are TRBV6-2 or TRBV6-3 and TRBJ2-5, with D hard to call. The length of the CDR3 is 15 residues. Trimming pared 0 bases from V and 3 bases from J, leaving 11 bases between. CDR1 and CDR2 from the germline V gene are MNHEY and SVGEGT. The CDR3 nucleotides read TGTGCCAGCAGTTACTCGAATAGGCCAAAAGAGACCCAGTACTTC. Protein: CASSYSNRPKETQYF.